The clone carrying this TCR beta chain has a handful of counts. Its antigen remains unidentified. Via the markers CD45RO/CCR7/CD25/CD127/CD95/CD27, stem cell-like memory, regulatory, central memory and naive CD4+ cells were sorted. The sample comes from a study of beta chain features in type 1 diabetes. Study-wide background: What patients shared with healthy donors was a similar profile of age, gender and cell yields.

General study points: Insertions at VDJ junctions were less frequent in type 1 diabetes patients. These patients also deleted more nucleotides at the same junctions. Any HLA type influence on TCRB rearrangement was left unresolved here.

Reverse transcribing all isolated RNA meant expressed TCRB transcripts were sequenced. Assay used: immunoSEQ multiplex PCR; TCRdb lists only in-frame clones, some missing. The repertoire holds 810,000 or so clones, with 17% as singletons. This receptor was taken from a woman younger than 35 in good health. Sequencing was performed on naive CD4+ T cells from blood.

The CDR3 DNA is TGTGCCAGCAGCCCGTCCGGGACTAGCGGAGAGCAGTTCTTC. Its translation: CASSPSGTSGEQFF. This chain links TRBV6-5 with TRBJ2-1; 11 nucleotides line up with TRBD2. V dropped 6 bases and J dropped 10; count of bases not matched to a gene: 8. Germline CDR1 is MNHEY and CDR2 is SVGAGI. The length of the CDR3 is 14 residues.